This TCR beta chain emerged from a study of technical replicates of blood from several donors. Assay used: immunoSEQ multiplex PCR; TCRdb lists only in-frame clones, some missing. The sample holds some 91,000 clones; approximately 95% are singletons and the top ten take 0.2% to 0.25%. The CDR3 spans 15 residues. The V gene end was trimmed by 3 bases and the J gene end by 12 bases; junction bases not matched to a gene: 7. CDR1 is SSHAT, CDR2 FNYEAQ, per germline (reference sequence). Sequences were obtained from T cells isolated from PBMCs. V usage is TRBV7-7 and J usage is TRBJ2-1; 14 bases are shared with TRBD2. This receptor was obtained from a human donor in good health. The CDR3 DNA is TGTGCCAGCAGCTTGACTAGCGGGAGGGGGTCGGGGCAGTTCTTC. Protein product: CASSLTSGRGSGQFF.